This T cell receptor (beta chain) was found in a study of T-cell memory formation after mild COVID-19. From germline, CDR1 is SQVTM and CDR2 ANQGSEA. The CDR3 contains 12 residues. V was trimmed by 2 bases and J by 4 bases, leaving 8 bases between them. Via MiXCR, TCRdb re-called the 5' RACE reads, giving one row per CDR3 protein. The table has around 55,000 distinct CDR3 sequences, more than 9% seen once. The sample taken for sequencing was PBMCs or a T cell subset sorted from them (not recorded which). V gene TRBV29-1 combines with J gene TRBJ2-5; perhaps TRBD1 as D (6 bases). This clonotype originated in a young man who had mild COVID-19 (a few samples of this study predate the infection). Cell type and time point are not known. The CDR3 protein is CSVESGAETQYF. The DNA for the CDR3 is TGCAGCGTTGAATCAGGGGCAGAGACCCAGTACTTC.